This TCR beta chain was sequenced during a study of regulatory T cells in long-lasting Graves disease. Whole-study context: For under 3 months, newly diagnosed Graves' patients had been taking antithyroid drugs. Study conclusions and caveats: Persistent disease favored TRBV28, TRBJ1-2 and TRBJ2-5.

Time point in this sample: newly diagnosed GD, antithyroid drugs for less than 3 months. PBMCs provided the RNA from which the TCR library was made. HTBI primers from iRepertoire and Arm-PCR of CDR3 regions yielded the TCR beta libraries. TCRdb re-derived calls from the multiplex PCR reads in MiXCR, one entry per CDR3 protein. Counted here are 320,000 or so distinct CDR3 sequences, 15% to 20% occurring once; the ten biggest clones make up around 36%. The germline V and J ends were trimmed by 3 bases and 8 bases, with 23 bases remaining between them. The CDR3 totals 16 residues. This clonotype was detected a few times. Its antigen is still unknown.

The sample here was peripheral blood mononuclear cells (PBMCs), taken at new diagnosis, from a patient treated with antithyroid drugs. This sequence originates from a female donor with Graves disease. This rearrangement joins TRBV12-3 or TRBV12-4 to TRBJ2-7; possibly TRBD1 for D (6 bases). The CDR3 loop is CASSLYLGANQHQQYF. The CDR3 coding sequence is TGTGCCAGCAGTTTGTATTTGGGGGCGAATCAGCACCAGCAGTACTTC.